The 24 T cell receptor beta chains below come from one sample, sequenced in a study of T cell responses to AZD1222 COVID-19 vaccine. The assay was immunoSEQ multiplex PCR, and TCRdb's table has in-frame clones only and misses some. The sample consists of some 140,000 clones, 89% of them appearing once. The specimen was peripheral blood, collected 28 days after the second AZD1222 dose. The receptors here all came from an adult who received the AZD1222 COVID-19 vaccine.

V and J are TRBV6-5 and TRBJ1-1; the D gene is possibly TRBD1 (5 bases). Trimming pared 7 bases from V and 1 base from J, leaving 13 bases between. The CDR3 contains 14 residues. Germline CDR1 and CDR2: MNHEY and SVGAGI. The CDR3 region has the DNA TGTGCCAGCACTAGAGACAGATGGAACACTGAAGCTTTCTTT. It specifies CASTRDRWNTEAFF.

In its sample, this clone was seen a few times. The chain carries TRBV9 and TRBJ2-1; D gene ambiguous. With 0 bases removed from V and 0 bases from J, the gap between germline ends came to 7 bases. CDR1 and CDR2 (germline): SGDLS, YYNGEE. The CDR3 has 15 amino acids. The CDR3 DNA follows: TGTGCCAGCAGCGTAGGGGCAAGCTCCTACAATGAGCAGTTCTTC. Translated, it gives CASSVGASSYNEQFF.

The rearrangement joins TRBV6-2 or TRBV6-3 to TRBJ1-1; maybe TRBD1 (5 bases). Trimming left V 2 bases short and J 1 base short, with 14 bases between. The CDR3 consists of 16 residues. Germline V CDR1 and CDR2: MNHEY, SVGEGT. CDR3 DNA sequence: TGTGCCAGCAGTTACCCCCTGGGGGGGGAGAACACTGAAGCTTTCTTT. It yields the protein CASSYPLGGENTEAFF.

The chain links TRBV2 to TRBJ2-7; D remains unclear. The germline gives CDR1 SNHLY, CDR2 FYNNEI. The CDR3 loop spans 12 amino acids. Trimming pared 7 bases from V and 4 bases from J, leaving 11 bases between. The CDR3 here is CASTEREYEQYF. CDR3 nucleotide sequence: TGTGCCAGCACCGAGAGAGAGTACGAGCAGTACTTC.

CDR3 residues: CSVETPGPDTQYF. The CDR3 DNA sequence: TGCAGCGTTGAAACCCCAGGGCCAGATACGCAGTATTTT. The chain joins TRBV29-1 to TRBJ2-3, with TRBD1 as a possible D gene (5 bases). Germline lookup yields CDR1 SQVTM and CDR2 ANQGSEA. CDR3 length: 13 amino acids. The ends were cut back, 2 bases at V and 4 bases at J, with 10 bases in the middle.

This chain joins TRBV3-1 (or the pseudogene TRBV3-2) and TRBJ2-1, with 8 positions matching TRBD2. J lost 3 bases, V lost 3 bases, and 10 bases had no gene match. The germline V gene encodes CDR1 LGHDT and CDR2 YNNKEL (reference sequence). This CDR3 has 17 residues. CDR3 sequence (DNA): TGTGCCAGCAGCCAGGCCCAGGGGAGCGGGAGCTACAATGAGCAGTTCTTC. Encoded protein: CASSQAQGSGSYNEQFF.

The chain uses TRBV6-5 and TRBJ1-5; D uncertain. V gave up 9 bases and J gave up 4 bases, with 16 bases separating them. Germline lookup yields CDR1 MNHEY and CDR2 SVGAGI. The CDR3 length is 14 residues. The CDR3 DNA reads TGTGCCAGTAGTCTGGTGGTACGAAATCAGCCCCAGCATTTT. It encodes CASSLVVRNQPQHF.

In this sample, this clone turned up once. This rearrangement joins TRBV2 to TRBJ1-5, with D uncertain. This CDR3 contains 12 residues. Looked up from germline, CDR1 is SNHLY and CDR2 is FYNNEI. With 7 bases removed from V and 4 bases from J, the gap between germline ends came to 8 bases. The CDR3 DNA sequence: TGTGCCAGCAACCTGGTGAATCAGCCCCAGCATTTT. Its translation is CASNLVNQPQHF.

This chain uses TRBV3-1 (or the pseudogene TRBV3-2) with TRBJ1-2, with D unresolved. The CDR3 length is 13 residues. Germline V gives CDR1 LGHDT, CDR2 YNNKEL (reference sequence). Trimming pared 2 bases from V and 12 bases from J, leaving 16 bases between. The CDR3 loop is CASSQSLGNPHTF. The CDR3 nucleotides read TGTGCCAGCAGCCAAAGTCTGGGCAACCCGCACACCTTC.

The CDR3 DNA reads TGTGCCAGTAGTATAGGGCTAGCGGCCTCGGGAGATACGCAGTATTTT. Its translation: CASSIGLAASGDTQYF. The chain combines TRBV19 with TRBJ2-3; the match to TRBD2 covers 7 bases. This CDR3 region has 16 residues. The J segment lost 5 bases and the V segment lost 1 base, leaving 9 bases of the junction unmatched. Per germline, CDR1 LNHDA and CDR2 SQIVND (reference sequence).

J is TRBJ2-3 and V is TRBV6-1, with D perhaps matching TRBD2 (6 bases). The CDR3 sequence is 16 residues long. Trimming took off 4 bases at V and 4 bases at J, with 18 bases between the two ends. Germline V lookup: CDR1 MNHNS, CDR2 SASEGT. The DNA for the CDR3 is TGTGCCAGCAGTGTCCGCAAGACTAGTATCTCAGATACGCAGTATTTT. The encoded protein is CASSVRKTSISDTQYF.

The gene calls are TRBV10-1 and TRBJ1-1; possibly TRBD1 for D (6 bases). Germline loops: CDR1 WNHNN, CDR2 SYGVQD (reference sequence). V shed 0 bases and J shed 1 base, with 9 bases lying between them. The CDR3 consists of 15 residues. In nucleotides, the CDR3 is TGCGCCAGCAGTGAGTCTTTGGGACAGAACACTGAAGCTTTCTTT. This codes for CASSESLGQNTEAFF.

This chain joins TRBV6-5 and TRBJ1-6; 8 nucleotides agree with TRBD1. CDR3 length: 15 residues. Germline loops: CDR1 MNHEY, CDR2 SVGAGI. The V and J ends lost 2 bases and 9 bases, in that order; junction bases with no gene match: 6. The CDR3 here is CASSYSGQGISPLHF. Written as DNA, the CDR3 is TGTGCCAGCAGTTACAGCGGACAGGGCATTTCACCCCTCCACTTT.

The chain uses TRBV7-9 and TRBJ1-5; D call uncertain. The CDR3 length is 13 residues. Germline-derived CDR1 and CDR2 are SEHNR and FQNEAQ (reference sequence). V lost 3 bases, J lost 9 bases, and 12 bases lay in between. The CDR3 bases are TGTGCCAGCAGCTTTGATGACCGGCGGCCCCAGCATTTT. Encoded protein: CASSFDDRRPQHF.

This chain joins TRBV18 and TRBJ2-6; 11 positions agree with TRBD2. Germline V gene lookup returns CDR1 KGHSH and CDR2 LQKENI. The CDR3 sequence is 18 residues long. J lost 2 bases, V lost 1 base, and 4 bases had no gene match. The chain's CDR3 is CASSPLTSGSAGANVLTF. CDR3 bases: TGTGCCAGCTCACCACTAACTAGCGGGAGTGCTGGGGCCAACGTCCTGACTTTC.

The rearrangement uses TRBV15 and TRBJ2-7; D not resolved. The CDR3 runs to 15 residues. Germline CDR1 is LNHNV and CDR2 is YYDKDF (reference sequence). The germline V and J ends were trimmed by 0 bases and 3 bases, with 12 bases remaining between them. The CDR3 coding sequence is TGTGCCACCAGCAGAGATCAAGGCAGTTTCTACGAGCAGTACTTC. Translating it yields CATSRDQGSFYEQYF. The full variable domain, with the rest looked up from reference TRBV15 and TRBJ2-7, is DAMVIQNPRYQVTQFGKPVTLSCSQTLNHNVMYWYQQKSSQAPKLLFHYYDKDFNNEADTPDNFQSRRPNTSFCFLDIRSPGLGDTAMYLCATSRDQGSFYEQYFGPGTRLTVT.

The rearrangement joins TRBV15 to TRBJ2-6, with 7 positions matching TRBD2. The germline CDR1 and CDR2 sequences are LNHNV and YYDKDF (reference sequence). The ends lost 0 bases at V and 3 bases at J; junction bases unmatched: 5. This CDR3 spans 17 amino acids. CDR3 protein: CATSRDLGRGGANVLTF. CDR3 nucleotide sequence: TGTGCCACCAGCAGAGATCTGGGGAGGGGTGGGGCCAACGTCCTGACTTTC.

The chain uses TRBV5-8 and TRBJ1-1, with D unclear. The ends were cut back, 7 bases at V and 1 base at J, with 11 bases in the middle. The CDR3 is 13 amino acids. The germline V gene encodes CDR1 SGHTS and CDR2 YDEGEE. DNA for the CDR3: TGTGCCAGCTGCAGGCTTACGAACACTGAAGCTTTCTTT. As protein: CASCRLTNTEAFF.

This clone was found once. This chain connects TRBV23-1 to TRBJ1-6; D perhaps matches TRBD1 (6 bases). TRBV23-1 is known as an ORF, though its function is uncertain. Trimming pared 3 bases from V and 6 bases from J, leaving 15 bases between. The CDR3 covers 16 residues. In DNA, the CDR3 is TGCGCCAGCAGTCATCACAGGGAGATAGTTAATTCACCCCTCCACTTT. Its protein is CASSHHREIVNSPLHF.

The rearrangement joins TRBV4-1 to TRBJ1-6, with 8 bases fitting TRBD1. Unmatched junction bases numbered 6, after V lost 1 base and J lost 7 bases. From germline, CDR1 is MGHRA and CDR2 YSYEKL. The CDR3 contains 16 residues. The CDR3 region has the DNA TGCGCCAGCAGCCAAGGGACAGGGACCACCAATTCACCCCTCCACTTT. This gives the protein CASSQGTGTTNSPLHF.

The genes are TRBV18 and TRBJ1-3; D is unclear. Germline assignment: CDR1 KGHSH and CDR2 LQKENI. The CDR3 loop spans 16 amino acids. Between the trimmed V and J ends, which lost 3 bases and 0 bases, there was a span of 12 bases. As DNA, the CDR3 is TGTGCCAGCTCACCGACCTCCGGCAACTCTGGAAACACCATATATTTT. It yields the protein CASSPTSGNSGNTIYF.

V gene TRBV7-2 combines with J gene TRBJ1-2; 7 nucleotides match TRBD1. This CDR3 has 14 amino acids. The germline V gene encodes CDR1 SGHTA and CDR2 FQGNSA. V shed 5 bases and J 4 bases; nucleotides not matched to a gene: 7. Here the CDR3 reads CASSPGTDPYGYTF. The CDR3, as DNA: TGTGCCAGCAGCCCCGGGACAGACCCCTATGGCTACACCTTC.

The rearrangement joins TRBV6-4 to TRBJ2-1, with 10 bases fitting TRBD2. Germline CDR1 reads MRHNA; CDR2 reads SNTAGT. The CDR3 has 14 residues. The V segment lost 6 bases and the J segment 7 bases; nucleotides outside the gene matches: 6. Written as DNA, the CDR3 is TGTGCCAGCAGCAGACTAGCGGGCTTAAATGAGCAGTTCTTC. Protein sequence: CASSRLAGLNEQFF.

The chain employs TRBV2 and TRBJ1-5; D call uncertain. V lost 5 bases to trimming and J lost 5 bases, with 16 bases between them. CDR1 is SNHLY, CDR2 FYNNEI, per germline. This CDR3 contains 15 residues. The CDR3 region has the DNA TGTGCCAGCAGTATGGACGCTAGGGAAGATCAGCCCCAGCATTTT. This codes for CASSMDAREDQPQHF.